The 30 T cell receptor beta chains below come from one sample, sequenced in a study of beta chain features in type 1 diabetes. Investigators reverse transcribed all isolated RNA, so they sequenced expressed TCRB transcripts. Repertoires were generated with immunoSEQ multiplex PCR, while TCRdb's copy carries only in-frame clones and drops some. The table includes 200,000 to 250,000 clones, approximately 11% detected once. The source material was central memory CD4+ T cells from blood. The source of these receptors is a man between 18 and 29 years old in good health.

This rearrangement joins TRBV6-5 to TRBJ2-7; 9 positions match TRBD1. The germline V gene encodes CDR1 MNHEY and CDR2 SVGAGI. There are 14 residues in the CDR3. The ends lost 4 bases at V and 2 bases at J; junction bases unmatched: 3. CDR3 coding DNA: TGTGCCAGCAGTTTTAGACAGGGGGCCTACGAGCAGTACTTC. This translates into CASSFRQGAYEQYF.

The rearrangement joins TRBV4-2 to TRBJ2-7; D may be TRBD1 or TRBD2 (5 bases each). CDR3 length equals 14 residues. Germline CDR1 is LGHNA and CDR2 is YNFKEQ. Between the trimmed V and J ends, which lost 6 bases and 2 bases, there was a span of 14 bases. Here the CDR3 reads CASSLVGDPYEQYF. The CDR3 nucleotides read TGTGCCAGCAGTCTTGTGGGGGATCCCTACGAGCAGTACTTC.

The rearrangement uses TRBV30 and TRBJ1-1; a possible D gene is TRBD1 (5 bases). This CDR3 contains 13 residues. The V gene's germline CDR1 is GTSNPN and CDR2 SVGIG (reference sequence). Trimming left V 8 bases short and J 3 bases short, with 16 bases between. The CDR3 sequence: CATSRGKDTEAFF. The CDR3 DNA follows: TGTGCCACGAGTAGGGGTAAGGACACTGAAGCTTTCTTT.

In regard to this clone: Since a much larger clone is just one base distant, this may be a read error. The V and J genes are TRBV7-9 and TRBJ2-1, with 12 bases fitting TRBD2. Trimming took 1 base from V and 8 from J; bases not matched to a gene: 3. This CDR3 comprises 15 residues. Germline V gene sequence: CDR1 SEHNR, CDR2 FQNEAQ (reference sequence). Here the CDR3 reads CASSLGLAGADEQFF. CDR3 DNA sequence: TGTGCCAGCAGCTTAGGACTAGCGGGAGCGGATGAGCAGTTCTTC.

Details on this clone: This same CDR3 is encoded by further DNA sequences in the sample. The chain uses TRBV5-1 and TRBJ2-5, with 7 positions matching TRBD2. The CDR3 is made up of 15 amino acids. V shed 0 bases, J shed 2 bases, and the junction held 4 bases outside the gene matches. Germline-derived CDR1 and CDR2 are SGHRS and YFSETQ. The DNA for the CDR3 is TGCGCCAGCAGCTTGGGACTAGCCGGTCAAGAGACCCAGTACTTC. Translating it yields CASSLGLAGQETQYF. Together with reference TRBV5-1 and TRBJ2-5, the CDR3 gives the full variable domain: KAGVTQTPRYLIKTRGQQVTLSCSPISGHRSVSWYQQTPGQGLQFLFEYFSETQRNKGNFPGRFSGRQFSNSRSEMNVSTLELGDSALYLCASSLGLAGQETQYFGPGTRLLVL.

This clone was seen more than once but under ten times. The chain joins TRBV30 to TRBJ2-1, with a weak D call TRBD2 (5 bases). The CDR3 loop spans 13 amino acids. Trimming left V 1 base short and J 9 bases short, with 13 bases between. Germline CDR1 reads GTSNPN; CDR2 reads SVGIG (reference sequence). CDR3 nucleotide sequence: TGTGCCTGGAGTGAGGGTCTAGCATCTGAGCAGTTCTTC. It codes for CAWSEGLASEQFF.

This clone came up a few times. The chain combines TRBV7-8 with TRBJ2-2, with 8 bases identical to TRBD1. Germline CDR1 is SGHVS and CDR2 is FQNEAQ. The V and J ends lost 4 bases and 3 bases, in that order; junction bases with no gene match: 4. The CDR3 has 15 amino acids. The CDR3 DNA reads as TGTGCCAGCAGCTCCGCGGGACAGGACACCGGGGAGCTGTTTTTT. Amino acid sequence: CASSSAGQDTGELFF.

The rearrangement joins TRBV28 to TRBJ1-4; TRBD1 might be the D (6 bases). Trimming shortened V by 4 bases and J by 4 bases, and 13 bases separated the two germline ends. Germline V gene sequence: CDR1 MDHEN, CDR2 SYDVKM. CDR3 length: 15 residues. As DNA, the CDR3 is TGTGCCAGCAGTTCACAGGGACTGTTTAATGAAAAACTGTTTTTT. Translation: CASSSQGLFNEKLFF.

The V gene is TRBV29-1, the J gene TRBJ2-2; TRBD2 matches 7 bases. CDR3 length equals 14 residues. V lost 5 bases and J lost 7; bases outside the gene matches: 10. Germline loops: CDR1 SQVTM, CDR2 ANQGSEA. The CDR3 protein is CSVSIGGRNGELFF. The CDR3 DNA reads as TGCAGCGTTTCAATCGGCGGGAGAAACGGGGAGCTGTTTTTT.

This clone was observed a few times. A much bigger clone sits one base away, suggesting this may be a read error. The chain has TRBV28 and TRBJ2-7; D might be TRBD2 (5 bases). Trimming removed 8 bases from V and 2 bases from J, with 13 bases in between. Germline V gene lookup returns CDR1 MDHEN and CDR2 SYDVKM. The CDR3 spans 13 residues. Here the CDR3 reads CASWRRTAYEQYF. CDR3 DNA sequence: TGTGCCAGCTGGAGGCGCACCGCCTACGAGCAGTACTTC.

Note on this clone: At the DNA level, this CDR3 is encoded by other sequences in the same sample as well. J is TRBJ2-3 and V is TRBV6-6; 7 nucleotides agree with TRBD2. The CDR3 covers 16 residues. CDR1 and CDR2 from the germline V gene are MNHNY and SVGAGI (reference sequence). Trimming took 5 bases from V and 0 from J; bases not matched to a gene: 8. CDR3 region: CASSPRTSASTDTQYF. The CDR3 region has the DNA TGTGCCAGCAGTCCCAGAACTAGCGCAAGCACAGATACGCAGTATTTT.

The CDR3 nucleotides read TGTGCCAGCAGCCGTTTGACAGGGTCACACGAGCAGTACTTC. This translates into CASSRLTGSHEQYF. The rearrangement uses TRBV7-6 and TRBJ2-7; 7 nucleotides agree with TRBD1. This CDR3 spans 14 amino acids. Germline CDR1 is SGHVS and CDR2 is FNYEAQ. V was pared by 5 bases and J by 5 bases, with 9 bases of the junction left unmatched. The entire variable domain, with the rest obtained from reference TRBV7-6 and TRBJ2-7, is as follows: GAGVSQSPRYKVTKRGQDVALRCDPISGHVSLYWYRQALGQGPEFLTYFNYEAQQDKSGLPNDRFSAERPEGSISTLTIQRTEQRDSAMYRCASSRLTGSHEQYFGPGTRLTVT.

This clone was seen a handful of times. The sample has other DNA sequences that encode this CDR3 too. The rearrangement links TRBV7-3 to TRBJ2-1; D unresolved. The CDR3 sequence is 13 residues long. Germline CDR1 and CDR2: SGHTA and FQGTGA. V lost 1 base and J lost 5, with 6 bases in between. CDR3 protein: CASSLNRDNEQFF. CDR3 sequence (DNA): TGTGCCAGCAGCTTAAATCGGGACAATGAGCAGTTCTTC.

This clone was counted only a few times. This chain joins TRBV14 and TRBJ2-5, with no clear D. Trimming stripped 2 bases from V and 2 bases from J, with 12 bases between. Germline values: CDR1 SGHDN, CDR2 FVKESK. The CDR3 covers 15 residues. CDR3 region: CASSQRWAEQETQYF. CDR3 coding DNA: TGTGCCAGCAGCCAACGTTGGGCGGAGCAAGAGACCCAGTACTTC.

By its share, this clone is medium-sized. The chain joins TRBV7-9 to TRBJ2-6; possibly TRBD1 for D (5 bases). The CDR3 is 16 residues long. V was cut by 1 base and J by 0 bases, with 7 bases left in between. Germline assignment: CDR1 SEHNR and CDR2 FQNEAQ (reference sequence). CDR3 sequence (DNA): TGTGCCAGCAGCTTAGGCAGGGACTCTGGGGCCAACGTCCTGACTTTC. It yields the protein CASSLGRDSGANVLTF.

In this sample, this clone is medium-sized (0.01 to 0.1%). The chain has TRBV7-2 and TRBJ2-1; 9 bases agree with TRBD2. The CDR3 sequence is 16 residues long. Germline loops: CDR1 SGHTA, CDR2 FQGNSA. The V segment lost 2 bases and the J segment 4 bases; nucleotides outside the gene matches: 6. The CDR3 protein is CASSLSGTSLYNEQFF. The CDR3 nucleotides read TGTGCCAGCAGCTTATCTGGGACTAGCTTGTACAATGAGCAGTTCTTC. Using reference TRBV7-2 and TRBJ2-1 for the parts outside the CDR3, the full variable domain is GAGVSQSPSNKVTEKGKDVELRCDPISGHTALYWYRQSLGQGLEFLIYFQGNSAPDKSGLPSDRFSAERTGGSVSTLTIQRTQQEDSAVYLCASSLSGTSLYNEQFFGPGTRLTVL.

In its sample, this clone was seen a few times. The chain employs TRBV7-7 and TRBJ2-2, with 11 bases lining up with TRBD2. The V gene's germline CDR1 is SSHAT and CDR2 FNYEAQ (reference sequence). Trimming took 4 bases from V and 4 from J; bases not matched to a gene: 8. This CDR3 region has 17 residues. CDR3 region: CASSYTSGRISTGELFF. The CDR3 region has the DNA TGTGCCAGCAGCTATACTAGCGGGAGAATATCCACCGGGGAGCTGTTTTTT.

This clone was picked up a small number of times. Other nucleotide sequences in the sample specify the same CDR3. This chain connects TRBV7-9 to TRBJ2-5; no clear D gene. V dropped 4 bases and J dropped 5 bases, with 14 bases sitting between them. The length of the CDR3 is 14 residues. The germline gives CDR1 SEHNR, CDR2 FQNEAQ (reference sequence). The CDR3 nucleotides are TGTGCCAGCAGCTCCTTATTGGGTGTGGAGACCCAGTACTTC. Protein sequence: CASSSLLGVETQYF.

This clone showed up just a few times. The chain joins TRBV19 to TRBJ2-5; TRBD1 aligns across 10 bases. Germline V CDR1 and CDR2: LNHDA, SQIVND (reference sequence). Germline trimming cut 5 bases from V and 4 bases from J; bases unmatched to any gene: 7. The CDR3 has 15 amino acids. The CDR3 coding sequence is TGTGCCAGTAGTCTGGGACAGGGGACCGGAGAGACCCAGTACTTC. Protein sequence: CASSLGQGTGETQYF.

The chain links TRBV4-3 to TRBJ1-4, with D unclear. In germline, CDR1 is LGHNA, CDR2 YSLEER. CDR3 size: 15 residues. V dropped 3 bases and J dropped 8 bases, with 16 bases sitting between them. The CDR3 loop is CASSQGSLTGEKLFF. DNA of the CDR3: TGCGCCAGCAGCCAGGGGAGTTTGACGGGCGAAAAACTGTTTTTT.

This clone was picked up a small number of times. This chain uses TRBV7-6 with TRBJ1-5; 10 bases are shared with TRBD1. The CDR3 loop spans 16 amino acids. The germline V gene encodes CDR1 SGHVS and CDR2 FNYEAQ. The V gene end was trimmed by 4 bases and the J gene end by 1 base; junction bases not matched to a gene: 4. The CDR3 spells CASSSGQGLSNQPQHF. In DNA, the CDR3 is TGTGCCAGCAGCTCGGGACAGGGGTTGAGCAATCAGCCCCAGCATTTT.

This chain connects TRBV7-2 to TRBJ2-7, with a tentative D call TRBD2 (6 bases). The CDR3 length is 17 residues. The germline V and J ends were trimmed by 4 bases and 4 bases, with 23 bases remaining between them. CDR1 SGHTA and CDR2 FQGNSA come from the germline V gene. CDR3 DNA sequence: TGTGCCAGCAGCTCTCGTAGCGCGGGGCATTGGGGGTACGAGCAGTACTTC. Translation: CASSSRSAGHWGYEQYF.

There are a few counts of this clone. The chain joins TRBV6-5 to TRBJ2-7, with TRBD1 as a possible D gene (6 bases). Germline CDR1 is MNHEY and CDR2 is SVGAGI. CDR3 length equals 13 residues. Between the trimmed V and J ends, which lost 5 bases and 5 bases, there was a span of 13 bases. This CDR3 is CASSTRGNHEQYF. CDR3 bases: TGTGCCAGCAGTACCAGGGGAAACCACGAGCAGTACTTC.

The V call is TRBV6-5, the J call TRBJ2-1; 8 nucleotides line up with TRBD1. The CDR3 totals 15 residues. Germline CDR1 and CDR2: MNHEY and SVGAGI. V lost 6 bases to trimming and J lost 7 bases; unmatched junction nucleotides: 11. The CDR3 region has the DNA TGTGCCAGCAGCTCGGACAGGGTGAGGAAAAATGAGCAGTTCTTC. Its protein is CASSSDRVRKNEQFF.

The chain joins TRBV9 to TRBJ2-3, with D possibly matching TRBD2 (7 bases). This CDR3 comprises 17 residues. V lost 0 bases and J lost 2, with 16 bases in between. CDR1 SGDLS and CDR2 YYNGEE come from the germline V gene. Here the CDR3 reads CASSVARGGLHTDTQYF. The CDR3 DNA reads TGTGCCAGCAGCGTAGCGAGGGGGGGACTGCACACAGATACGCAGTATTTT.

This clone came up many times. The chain recombines TRBV9 with TRBJ2-1; D may be TRBD2 (6 bases). Trimming shortened V by 2 bases and J by 6 bases, and 9 bases separated the two germline ends. The CDR3 totals 13 residues. Germline loops: CDR1 SGDLS, CDR2 YYNGEE. CDR3 bases: TGTGCCAGCAGCGTGGGACTGTCCAATGAGCAGTTCTTC. It encodes CASSVGLSNEQFF. Based on the CDR3 plus reference TRBV9 and TRBJ2-1, the full variable domain is DSGVTQTPKHLITATGQRVTLRCSPRSGDLSVYWYQQSLDQGLQFLIQYYNGEERAKGNILERFSAQQFPDLHSELNLSSLELGDSALYFCASSVGLSNEQFFGPGTRLTVL.

This clone has a handful of counts. At one of its ends the junction is not consistent with the germline gene, which may arise from a read error. V gene TRBV30 combines with J gene TRBJ1-4; D is undetermined. This CDR3 has 14 residues. Per the germline V gene, CDR1 is GTSNPN and CDR2 is SVGIG (reference sequence). In nucleotides, the CDR3 is TGTGCCTTGAGTGGCGCAGCATCCAGGGAAAAACTGTTTTTT. This encodes CALSGAASREKLFF. The full variable domain, with the rest looked up from reference TRBV30 and TRBJ1-4, is SQTIHQWPATLVQPVGSPLSLECTVEGTSNPNLYWYRQAAGRGLQLLFYSVGIGQISSEVPQNLSASRPQDRQFILSSKKLLLSDSGFYLCALSGAASREKLFFGSGTQLSVL.

Concerning this clone: A far larger clone differs by one base, so this is likely a read error. In DNA, the CDR3 is TGTGCCTGGAGGGCGGCATTCGAGACCCAGTACTTC. Translation: CAWRAAFETQYF. This rearrangement joins TRBV30 to TRBJ2-5; D gene unclear. Per the germline V gene, CDR1 is GTSNPN and CDR2 is SVGIG (reference sequence). The CDR3 length is 12 residues. The ends were cut back, 3 bases at V and 5 bases at J, with 10 bases in the middle.

This clone has a handful of counts. The chain links TRBV5-1 to TRBJ1-1, with D perhaps TRBD1 (5 bases). V was trimmed by 5 bases and J by 2 bases, leaving 13 bases between them. The CDR3 contains 14 residues. Germline V CDR1 and CDR2: SGHRS, YFSETQ. This CDR3 reads CASRQGRINTEAFF. Here the CDR3 DNA reads TGCGCCAGCAGGCAGGGACGGATCAACACTGAAGCTTTCTTT.

In its sample, this clone was seen a few times. The chain has TRBV6-4 and TRBJ2-1, with 8 bases that match TRBD2. This CDR3 has 13 residues. Germline loops: CDR1 MRHNA, CDR2 SNTAGT. Unmatched junction bases numbered 7, after V lost 5 bases and J lost 10 bases. The DNA for the CDR3 is TGTGCCAGCAGTCTCGGACTAGCCAGGGAGCAGTTCTTC. It specifies CASSLGLAREQFF.